This T cell receptor beta chain was profiled in a study of T-cell memory formation after mild COVID-19. At the level of the study: Clustering of TCRs was largely donor specific. Broader study findings: The second-wave clones peaking on day 37 were not confirmed as SARS-CoV-2-specific. Later expanders leaned toward CD4+, whereas clones contracting from day 15 to 85 were balanced CD4/CD8.

This clonotype appeared a few times. Its antigen is still unknown. Constant-segment primers served in 5'RACE that generated TCR alpha and TCR beta cDNA libraries bearing sample barcodes and UMIs. TCRdb independently ran MiXCR on the 5' RACE reads; one entry per CDR3 protein. The sample lists hundreds of thousands of distinct CDR3 sequences; about 20% were seen once. The receptor was derived from an adult woman who had mild COVID-19 (a few samples of this study predate the infection). Cell type and time point are not known. Sequenced: PBMCs or a T cell subset sorted from them (not recorded which).

CDR3 in amino acids: CSARDPGTSYGYTF. CDR3 sequence (DNA): TGCAGTGCTAGAGACCCAGGGACAAGCTATGGCTACACCTTC. V and J are TRBV20-1 and TRBJ1-2, with D possibly matching TRBD1 (6 bases). The CDR3 runs 14 residues. Trimming pared 0 bases from V and 4 bases from J, leaving 12 bases between. Per the germline V gene, CDR1 is DFQATT and CDR2 is SNEGSKA (reference sequence).